These 2 T cell receptor beta chains were all obtained from the same sample, sequenced in a study of cytomegalovirus exposure and HLA in healthy donors. This PCR relied on a set of 60 Vbeta primers and 13 Jbeta primers. Using immunoSEQ multiplex PCR, the repertoire was profiled, and TCRdb retains in-frame clones only, with some absent. The ten most abundant clones cover about 1.6% of a sample with more than 100,000 clones. Material: PBMCs. The receptors shown here come from a middle-aged woman in good health and CMV-seronegative.

The chain is built from TRBV4-3 and TRBJ1-4; 9 nucleotides agree with TRBD1. Trimming removed 3 bases from V and 5 bases from J; junction bases left unmatched: 4. The CDR3 has 15 residues. Germline V gene lookup returns CDR1 LGHNA and CDR2 YSLEER. CDR3 in DNA: TGCGCCAGCAGCCAGCCCGGGACAGGGAATGAAAAACTGTTTTTT. Translation gives CASSQPGTGNEKLFF.

The chain joins TRBV28 to TRBJ1-2; tentative D call: TRBD1 (5 bases). Trimming cost V 2 bases and J 0 bases, with 10 bases left between them. CDR3 size: 15 residues. From germline, CDR1 is MDHEN and CDR2 SYDVKM. The CDR3 nucleotides are TGTGCCAGCAGTTTAATAGGGGATTCTAACTATGGCTACACCTTC. As protein: CASSLIGDSNYGYTF.